The TCR beta chain described here comes from a study of cytomegalovirus exposure and HLA in healthy donors (dated by TCRdb to about 2017). Study-wide context: In an earlier analysis of roughly 590 of the donors, around 290 Gb of sequence data and 120 million or so unique TCR beta sequences from about 179 million T cells were reported. Of the roughly 400 genotyped donors, 81% were placed in the genetic ancestry cluster associated with self-reported Caucasian donors. Every discovery cohort repertoire had been produced on one sequencing platform. The study was designed to test whether signatures of past pathogen exposure could be identified by cataloging public T cell receptors. Using immunosequencing, the study profiled T cell repertoires from around 670 subjects and related those repertoires to cytomegalovirus serostatus. The number of donors typed differed by locus, with roughly 620-640 for A, B, C, DRB1 and DQB1, 522 for DQA1, 606 for DPA1, and around 430 for DPB1. Class I and class II HLA loci were covered by the typing at four-digit resolution. To predict cytomegalovirus infection status, the study combined high-throughput TCR immunosequencing, statistical association of individual TCRs with disease status, and machine learning. Alongside the repertoire data, information on donor age, sex, ethnicity and CMV serostatus was compiled. In the later analysis, no new phenotypic data were used to find candidate immune exposures; instead, reliance was placed on TCR beta sequences and their occurrence across donors. In addition to the first cohort of several hundred subjects, a separate validation cohort of approximately 130 different subjects was used. In a later analysis, previously published TCR beta repertoires from several hundred donors were re-analyzed and high-resolution HLA genotyping was added so that TCR occurrence patterns could be studied. An earlier analysis of about 600 of the donors used high-throughput TCR beta sequencing to judge whether each TCR beta V gene segment behaved as functional or pseudogenic. Genome-wide SNP genotypes for about 60% of the 666 donors were used in a later genetic analysis, which treated that subset as a discovery cohort. Five DR-DQ haplotypes were handled as single units for association and clustering because linkage in the cohort was strong. Across 300 to 400 genotyped donors of the cohort, an average of roughly 250,000 unique TCR beta nucleotide sequences per donor were sequenced, and roughly 20% of those sequences were non-productive. An early release covering around 630 HLA-typed donors comprised 250 to 350 gigabases of sequencing data and around 86 million unique TCR sequences. Results and caveats for the whole study, not just this receptor: An association between a missense DCLRE1C variant and V-gene and J-gene trimming of TCR beta chains was found in a later genetic analysis and replicated in an independent cohort. In an earlier analysis of over 550 of the donors, most TCR beta V segments were observed in productive rearrangements about 87% or about 30% of the time, broadly matching IMGT annotations. Cytomegalovirus status was reported to be diagnosed by the classifier with high specificity and sensitivity in both the original and validation cohorts. The presence/absence analyses assumed that sequencing depth was roughly uniform across donors, and that assumption may not be true. Because counts were too low, about 18 rarely observed V segments, including chromosome 9 orphons, were left out of the earlier analysis of over 550 of the donors. Specific HLA alleles were associated with some 15,000 TCR beta sequences at a false discovery rate of 0.05 in a later analysis. Linkage disequilibrium might explain the correlated functional status among segregating V segments, but an unknown experimental factor could not be ruled out. Immune exposure information for the cohort was limited to CMV serostatus. Most TCR sequences were seen in very few donors, while some public TCRs were found in many individuals. The authors suggested that the approach could potentially be generalized to other disease states and immunological phenotypes. Assigning TCR associations to individual alleles was difficult when HLA alleles, especially DR and DQ, strongly co-occurred. A cluster of highly shared sequence variants was judged likely to represent a technical artifact of the sequencing pipeline. A further reported finding was that TCR beta sequences accurately predicted the HLA-A and HLA-B alleles for most subjects in the first cohort. In vitro tests confirmed that three of the cytomegalovirus-associated TCR beta chains recognize cytomegalovirus antigens. In a later genetic analysis, fewer N-insertions in productive TCRs were reported among donors in an Asian-associated ancestry cluster than the roughly 700-donor mean. A later analysis reported that several top co-occurrence clusters appeared linked to parvovirus B19, influenza, CMV and Epstein-Barr virus. In a later analysis, TCR association rates were found to vary across HLA loci, with the most associated TCRs seen for DRB1 alleles and the fewest for HLA-C alleles. Because HLA typing was missing for some donors at each locus, association tests included only the typed subset. According to a later analysis, most CMV-associated TCR beta chains appeared to be HLA-restricted, and the HLA associations seemed to be driven largely by CMV exposure. In this cohort, only TCR beta chains were sequenced, and detectable features were limited by the absence of alpha or paired-chain data. In a later analysis, HLA-associated TCR beta chains showed more clonal expansion and lower generation probabilities than non-associated chains that were equally common. Because the 87-base-pair reads could not distinguish some IMGT-functional V segments, including TRBV6-2 and TRBV6-3, those segments were excluded. A total of 164 TCR beta chains were listed by the study as associated with cytomegalovirus.

Library preparation was by the immunoSEQ multiplex PCR assay. The multiplex PCR relied on a mix of 60 forward primers for TCR Vbeta segments and 13 reverse primers for TCR Jbeta segments. A multiplex PCR assay on genomic DNA amplified the CDR3 region of rearranged TCR beta genes. The Illumina HiSeq System was used to sequence the amplified TCR beta libraries as 87-base-pair reads. The paper's processing steps were these. Across the 600 to 700 repertoires, a later analysis counted approximately 75 million unique TCR beta chains, roughly 11 million of which were shared by at least two donors. A nearest-neighbor algorithm error-corrected the raw reads and collapsed the reads into unique sequences, merging closely related sequences to remove PCR and sequencing errors. CDR3 sequences were aligned to IMGT reference sequences to assign V, D and J gene segments. For a sequence to be retained, a match of at least six nucleotides to both a V gene segment and a J gene segment was required. Rearrangements were classified as productive when the CDR3 lacked stop codons and remained in frame with V and J, and all other rearrangements were classified as non-productive. CDR3 was defined by IMGT convention, running from the second conserved V-encoded cysteine to the conserved J-encoded phenylalanine. In an earlier analysis of roughly 610 of the donors, sequences lacking an unambiguous match to a single V gene segment were excluded. In an earlier analysis of some 590 of the donors, a V segment was called functional when productive rearrangements were above 56.7%, and segregating when the standard deviation between donors exceeded 5%. A statistical classification framework was built to diagnose cytomegalovirus status from the catalog of TCR beta chain sequences. In a later analysis, TCR nucleotide sequences were compared against IMGT/GENE-DB human TR gene sequences so that V and J genes could be assigned. In a later analysis, CDR3 sequences and most-parsimonious VDJ recombination scenarios were assigned using the TCRdist pipeline. In a later analysis, each TCR beta chain was defined by its CDR3 amino acid sequence together with its V-gene family, and reads without a unique V-gene family were excluded. A later analysis removed 592 highly shared, low-generation-probability nucleotide sequences to deal with suspected cross-contamination and a sequencing artifact. In a later analysis, a clonal expansion index for each public chain was calculated from normalized within-repertoire ranks of inferred template counts. A later analysis computed generation probabilities with a VDJ recombination model fitted to out-of-frame rearrangements, and checked the results against IGoR. A later analysis scored TCR-TCR, TCR-HLA and TCR-CMV co-occurrence with hypergeometric tests, applying a repertoire-size bias correction to TCR pairs. To estimate false discovery rates, a later analysis permuted the HLA or CMV assignments 20 times. In a later analysis, co-occurring TCRs were grouped with DBSCAN, and TCRdist sequence similarity was added when clustering was performed within HLA-allele-positive subsets. For co-occurrence clustering, repertoires with fewer than 30,000 or more than 120,000 public chains were excluded, along with a handful of repertoires with anomalous nucleotide sharing. The clones in this table, taken by TCRdb from immuneACCESS, are in-frame only. Not every clone is retained; where verified, under half of the shortfall comes from an unresolved V gene, and the cause of the rest is unknown. That table furnishes V, J and clone size, whereas the DNA furnished D and trimming. In all, the sample holds 120,000 to 150,000 clones, and approximately 68% of those were seen once. The ten largest make up 2% to 2.5% of the sample.

A word on this clone: Its cognate antigen has yet to be identified. There are no base qualities to consult, and no much larger clone falls within one base.

V gives up 4 bases and J gives up 3 bases, and the segment between their germline ends measures 19 bases. Inclusive of the bounding cysteine and phenylalanine, the CDR3 is 16 residues long. The read is trimmed to its CDR3 DNA, 48 bases read in frame from base 1. Based on the germline V gene (reference sequence), the CDR1 and CDR2 sequences are MNHNY and SVGAGI. The cohort consisted of 600 to 700 healthy bone marrow donors. Cohort members were all nominally healthy when sampled, although unrecorded immune exposures were likely present. The donor was CMV seronegative and was included in the group of approximately 350 seronegative cohort members. Each donor provided a peripheral blood sample, and peripheral blood mononuclear cells were used for TCR beta sequencing. Genomic DNA was extracted from the blood cell samples with the Qiagen DNeasy Blood Extraction Kit.

This TCR derives from a man aged 40-50 years in good health and CMV-seronegative. The chain is encoded by TRBV6-6 joined to TRBJ2-7; the D gene is possibly TRBD2, with 6 bases matching. The sequenced sample consisted of PBMCs. The nucleotide sequence reads as follows: TGTGCCAGCAGTTGGGGGATGGGGCGGGGCGACTACGAGCAGTACTTC. Translated, it gives CASSWGMGRGDYEQYF.